Listed below are T cell receptor beta chains from one sample, sequenced in a study of vaccination effects on CD4 cells after COVID-19. No cognate antigen is known for these TCRs. The assay was immunoSEQ multiplex PCR, and TCRdb's table has in-frame clones only and misses some. The data hold about 24,000 clones, with 72% observed a single time. The starting material was CD4+ T cells from PBMCs cultured with HCoV-NL63 spike peptides, obtained after COVID-19 vaccination. All receptors derive from a human donor who received a COVID-19 vaccine. The CDR3 runs from the conserved cysteine through the conserved F or W. The D gene is left open where the match is weak. Expanded clones are given a class, and other clones once, few, many or no size at all.

>16|-|TRBD2|TRBJ2-7|TRBV7-6
CASSSGGSGRNFQQYF
TGTGCCAGCAGCAGCGGGGGTAGCGGGAGGAACTTCCAGCAGTACTTC
>13|-|TRBD1|TRBJ2-7|TRBV3-1/TRBV3-2
CASSRVQGYEQYF
TGTGCCAGCAGCAGGGTACAGGGGTACGAGCAGTACTTC
>15|-|-|TRBJ1-5|TRBV5-8
CASSIQGMGDQPQHF
TGTGCCAGCAGCATTCAGGGTATGGGGGATCAGCCCCAGCATTTT
>16|-|TRBD1|TRBJ2-2|TRBV11-2
CASSLAGQGNTGELFF
TGTGCCAGCAGCTTAGCGGGACAGGGGAACACCGGGGAGCTGTTTTTT
>16|-|-|TRBJ1-6|TRBV3-1/TRBV3-2
CASSQDLEGLQSPLHF
TGTGCCAGCAGCCAAGACCTTGAGGGTTTGCAATCACCCCTCCACTTT
>14|-|-|TRBJ2-2|TRBV5-1
CASSLTGSTGELFF
TGCGCCAGCAGCTTAACAGGGAGCACCGGGGAGCTGTTTTTT
>12|-|TRBD1|TRBJ2-7|TRBV12-3/TRBV12-4
CASRPDRGKQYF
TGTGCCAGCAGACCAGACAGGGGGAAGCAGTACTTC
>12|-|-|TRBJ1-1|TRBV28
CASSSPTTEAFF
TGTGCCAGCAGTTCACCGACCACTGAAGCTTTCTTT
>15|-|-|TRBJ2-3|TRBV27
CASSLQALVTDTQYF
TGTGCCAGCAGTTTGCAGGCCCTTGTCACAGATACGCAGTATTTT
>13|-|-|TRBJ2-1|TRBV29-1
CSVDNFSYNEQFF
TGCAGCGTGGACAATTTTTCCTACAATGAGCAGTTCTTC
>15|-|TRBD2|TRBJ2-7|TRBV4-2
CASSQDVAGAWEQYF
TGTGCCAGCAGCCAAGATGTAGCGGGAGCGTGGGAGCAGTACTTC
>15|-|-|TRBJ2-7|TRBV6-5
CASSYSTGLTYEQYF
TGTGCCAGCAGTTACTCCACGGGTTTAACCTACGAGCAGTACTTC
>12|-|-|TRBJ1-5|TRBV15
CATSRDNQPQHF
TGTGCCACCAGCAGAGACAATCAGCCCCAGCATTTT
>13|once|TRBD2|TRBJ2-7|TRBV10-3
CAINSGGSYEQYF
TGTGCCATCAATTCGGGGGGCTCCTACGAGCAGTACTTC
>16|-|-|TRBJ2-5|TRBV3-1/TRBV3-2
CASSQNLLAPGETQYF
TGTGCCAGCAGCCAGAATCTACTAGCCCCAGGGGAGACCCAGTACTTC
>17|-|-|TRBJ2-7|TRBV4-1
CASSLIQITIYPYEQYF
TGCGCCAGCAGCCTCATCCAAATCACAATATACCCCTACGAGCAGTACTTC
>16|-|TRBD2|TRBJ2-5|TRBV25-1
CASSDVWRGVGETQYF
TGTGCCAGCAGTGATGTCTGGCGGGGGGTTGGGGAGACCCAGTACTTC
>15|-|TRBD1|TRBJ2-3|TRBV7-2
CASSPDRQGFQTQYF
TGTGCCAGCAGCCCCGATCGACAGGGATTCCAAACGCAGTATTTT
>15|-|-|TRBJ2-5|TRBV6-1
CASSESRGAGETQYF
TGTGCCAGCAGTGAATCTAGGGGGGCCGGGGAGACCCAGTACTTC
>14|-|-|TRBJ2-1|TRBV9
CASSAVGGYNEQFF
TGTGCCAGCAGCGCAGTTGGTGGGTACAATGAGCAGTTCTTC
>18|-|TRBD1|TRBJ1-3|TRBV3-1/TRBV3-2
CASSQLRWTGTTRNTIYF
TGTGCCAGCAGCCAATTAAGATGGACAGGTACCACTCGAAACACCATATATTTT
>16|-|TRBD2|TRBJ2-1|TRBV4-2
CASKPQRESLDNEQFF
TGTGCCAGTAAACCTCAGCGGGAGAGCTTGGACAATGAGCAGTTCTTC
>14|-|-|TRBJ2-7|TRBV2
CVSTGQQGTYEQYF
TGTGTGAGTACAGGGCAACAAGGGACCTACGAGCAGTACTTC
>16|few|TRBD2|TRBJ2-7|TRBV3-1/TRBV3-2
CASSHLAGGKSYEQYF
TGTGCCAGCAGCCATCTGGCGGGGGGCAAATCCTACGAGCAGTACTTC
>16|-|TRBD2|TRBJ2-1|TRBV27
CASSGTSGRAYNEQFF
TGTGCCAGCAGTGGGACTAGCGGGAGGGCTTACAATGAGCAGTTCTTC
>12|-|-|TRBJ1-1|TRBV29-1
CSVIIAGVEAFF
TGCAGCGTCATAATAGCGGGGGTTGAAGCTTTCTTT
>16|-|-|TRBJ2-5|TRBV4-2
CASSQGEAGRQETQYF
TGTGCCAGCAGCCAAGGAGAGGCAGGGAGGCAAGAGACCCAGTACTTC
>16|once|-|TRBJ1-4|TRBV27
CASSSRGRLPNEKLFF
TGTGCCAGCAGTTCAAGGGGCCGGTTGCCTAATGAAAAACTGTTTTTT
>14|few|TRBD1|TRBJ1-6|TRBV27
CASNTDRRNSPLHF
TGTGCCAGCAATACGGACAGGAGGAATTCACCCCTCCACTTT
>14|-|-|TRBJ2-7|TRBV2
CASQWSGQTYEQYF
TGTGCCAGCCAGTGGTCAGGTCAAACCTACGAGCAGTACTTC
>14|-|-|TRBJ1-5|TRBV4-1
CASSQGGSNQPQHF
TGCGCCAGCAGCCAAGGAGGCTCCAATCAGCCCCAGCATTTT
>15|-|TRBD1|TRBJ2-3|TRBV19
CASSIRGQGADTQYF
TGTGCCAGTAGTATCCGGGGACAGGGGGCAGATACGCAGTATTTT
>13|-|-|TRBJ1-2|TRBV18
CASSPDSRYGYTF
TGTGCCAGCTCACCGGACAGCCGCTATGGCTACACCTTC
>16|-|TRBD1|TRBJ1-1|TRBV2
CASSPWDRGRVTEAFF
TGTGCCAGCAGTCCTTGGGACAGGGGGCGCGTCACTGAAGCTTTCTTT
>15|-|-|TRBJ1-5|TRBV18
CASSPPGGPNQPQHF
TGTGCCAGCTCACCACCAGGGGGGCCCAATCAGCCCCAGCATTTT
>13|-|-|TRBJ1-4|TRBV30
CAYTERINEKLFF
TGTGCCTACACTGAACGAATTAATGAAAAACTGTTTTTT
>15|-|TRBD1|TRBJ2-7|TRBV10-3
CAISGDLTGGREQYF
TGTGCCATCAGCGGAGATTTGACAGGGGGTCGAGAGCAGTACTTC
>13|-|-|TRBJ2-5|TRBV5-1
CASSLEWGRTQYF
TGCGCCAGCAGCTTGGAGTGGGGACGGACCCAGTACTTC
>15|-|TRBD1|TRBJ2-1|TRBV2
CASSQDRDRDNEQFF
TGTGCCAGCAGCCAAGACCGGGACAGGGATAATGAGCAGTTCTTC
>13|-|-|TRBJ2-5|TRBV5-1
CASSLMAEETQYF
TGCGCCAGCAGCTTGATGGCGGAGGAGACCCAGTACTTC
>17|-|TRBD2|TRBJ2-3|TRBV4-1
CASSQDRGSGGSDTQYF
TGCGCCAGCAGCCAAGATCGGGGTAGCGGGGGGTCAGATACGCAGTATTTT
>15|-|-|TRBJ1-2|TRBV7-9
CASSLGHSPNYGYTF
TGTGCCAGCAGCTTAGGACACTCCCCTAACTATGGCTACACCTTC
>20|-|-|TRBJ1-4|TRBV5-1
CASSLAYGGRGPATNEKLFF
TGCGCCAGCAGCTTGGCCTATGGCGGAAGGGGACCTGCAACTAATGAAAAACTGTTTTTT
>13|-|TRBD2|TRBJ2-5|TRBV12-3/TRBV12-4
CASTLTSGETQYF
TGTGCCAGCACCCTGACTAGCGGAGAGACCCAGTACTTC
>16|-|TRBD2|TRBJ2-1|TRBV4-1
CASSLRTSGGNNEQFF
TGCGCCAGCAGCTTGAGGACTAGCGGGGGTAACAATGAGCAGTTCTTC
>12|few|-|TRBJ2-2|TRBV30
CAWSGATGELFF
TGTGCCTGGAGTGGCGCAACCGGGGAGCTGTTTTTT
>18|-|-|TRBJ2-7|TRBV21-1
CASSKGNPPGQHTYEQYF
TGTGCCAGCAGCAAAGGAAACCCCCCGGGACAGCACACCTACGAGCAGTACTTC
>11|-|-|TRBJ1-3|TRBV29-1
CSVKEGNTIYF
TGCAGCGTTAAAGAGGGGAACACCATATATTTT
>15|-|TRBD1|TRBJ2-7|TRBV30
CAWTRGGQSSYEQYF
TGTGCCTGGACCCGAGGGGGCCAGAGCTCCTACGAGCAGTACTTC